The 21 T cell receptor beta chains reported below all come from one sample, sequenced in a study of blood T cell repertoires in COVID-19. Here immunoSEQ multiplex PCR was the method, and the copy in TCRdb shows in-frame clones only, minus some. The sample carries under 150,000 clones, more than 80% recorded once. The specimen was peripheral blood. The receptors were sampled from a woman in her 50s with acute or convalescent COVID-19.

The chain is built from TRBV13 and TRBJ1-5; D unclear. This CDR3 region has 12 residues. Trimming shortened V by 3 bases and J by 4 bases, and 4 bases separated the two germline ends. Germline assignment: CDR1 PRHDT and CDR2 FYEKMQ (reference sequence). The CDR3 spells CASSFGNQPQHF. CDR3 nucleotides: TGTGCCAGCAGCTTCGGTAATCAGCCCCAGCATTTT.

This rearrangement joins TRBV4-2 to TRBJ2-3, with TRBD2 matching 11 bases. This CDR3 has 16 residues. Losses at the gene ends were 2 bases for V and 7 bases for J; bases not matched to a gene: 8. Germline lookup yields CDR1 LGHNA and CDR2 YNFKEQ. The CDR3 loop reads CASSQSTSGGINTQYF. The DNA for the CDR3 is TGTGCCAGCAGCCAATCTACTAGCGGGGGAATAAATACGCAGTATTTT.

The chain links TRBV24-1 to TRBJ2-3; 10 bases fit TRBD1. Trimming at V came to 12 bases and at J to 1 base, leaving 12 bases not matched to a gene. CDR1 is KGHDR and CDR2 is SFDVKD in the germline V gene. The CDR3 extends over 16 amino acids. This CDR3 reads CAPDRGPILCTDTQYF. The CDR3, as DNA: TGTGCCCCCGACAGGGGGCCGATCTTGTGCACAGATACGCAGTATTTT.

The V and J genes are TRBV12-3 or TRBV12-4 and TRBJ2-7, with D possibly matching TRBD2 (5 bases). The CDR3 loop spans 11 amino acids. The germline V and J ends were trimmed by 8 bases and 0 bases, with 5 bases remaining between them. The CDR3 protein is CASGGSYEQYF. CDR3 coding DNA: TGTGCCAGCGGAGGCTCCTACGAGCAGTACTTC.

This chain uses TRBV7-9 with TRBJ2-5; TRBD1 matches at 7 bases. With 0 bases clipped from V and 3 bases from J, the junction kept 10 bases outside the gene matches. CDR3 length equals 17 residues. Germline values: CDR1 SEHNR, CDR2 FQNEAQ (reference sequence). This CDR3 is CASSLAYTGTEKETQYF. CDR3 in DNA: TGTGCCAGCAGCTTAGCTTATACCGGGACAGAGAAAGAGACCCAGTACTTC.

The genes are TRBV15 and TRBJ1-1; D not resolved. CDR3 length equals 14 residues. The V gene lost 3 bases and the J gene lost 0 bases, with 8 bases spanning the gap. The germline CDR1 and CDR2 sequences are LNHNV and YYDKDF (reference sequence). CDR3 residues: CATSRALMNTEAFF. In nucleotides, the CDR3 is TGTGCCACCAGCAGGGCCCTTATGAACACTGAAGCTTTCTTT.

The V gene is TRBV21-1, the J gene TRBJ2-3; the listed D gene, TRBD1, was not tested against the DNA. TRBV21-1 is a documented pseudogene. The CDR3 contains 13 residues. CDR3 nucleotides: TGTGCCAGCAGCAAAGCGTGGCCAGATACGCAGTATTTT. Protein: CASSKAWPDTQYF.

V gene TRBV27 combines with J gene TRBJ1-1; 8 bases are a match to TRBD1. The V and J ends lost 6 bases and 0 bases, in that order; junction bases with no gene match: 9. Germline-derived CDR1 and CDR2 are MNHEY and SMNVEV (reference sequence). The CDR3 extends over 16 amino acids. CDR3 amino acids: CASSGTGPIMNTEAFF. The CDR3 region has the DNA TGTGCCAGCAGCGGGACAGGCCCCATTATGAACACTGAAGCTTTCTTT.

V is TRBV19 and J is TRBJ2-7, with a tentative D call TRBD1 (5 bases). The CDR3 is made up of 12 amino acids. Trimming removed 6 bases from V and 3 bases from J, with 9 bases in between. Germline V CDR1 and CDR2: LNHDA, SQIVND (reference sequence). The CDR3 here is CASRTDLYEQYF. Here the CDR3 DNA reads TGTGCCAGTAGGACAGATCTCTACGAGCAGTACTTC.

The chain couples TRBV10-3 to TRBJ2-5, with 7 bases that match TRBD1. CDR1 and CDR2 from the germline V gene are ENHRY and SYGVKD. The CDR3 runs 13 residues. V was clipped by 3 bases and J by 4 bases; unmatched bases: 2. CDR3 sequence reads: CAISEYRGETQYF. CDR3 coding DNA: TGTGCCATCAGTGAATACAGGGGAGAGACCCAGTACTTC.

This clone occurred once. The chain carries TRBV4-3 and TRBJ1-5; D is possibly TRBD1 (5 bases). The CDR3 totals 15 residues. The germline gives CDR1 LGHNA, CDR2 YSLEER. Trimming stripped 0 bases from V and 6 bases from J, with 12 bases between. The CDR3 loop reads CASSQDMGRAQPQHF. The DNA for the CDR3 is TGCGCCAGCAGCCAAGATATGGGCAGGGCTCAGCCCCAGCATTTT.

CDR3 DNA: TGTGCCAGCAGCGTAGATCGACAAGTCACCGGGGAGCTGTTTTTT. It is translated as CASSVDRQVTGELFF. The chain links TRBV9 to TRBJ2-2; D ambiguous. This CDR3 has 15 amino acids. Germline CDR1 and CDR2: SGDLS and YYNGEE. V dropped 0 bases and J dropped 4 bases, with 10 bases sitting between them.

The CDR3 is CAISMGGTTISGANVLTF. The CDR3 nucleotides are TGTGCCATCAGTATGGGGGGGACAACTATATCTGGGGCCAACGTCCTGACTTTC. V and J are TRBV10-3 and TRBJ2-6; maybe TRBD2 (7 bases). V was shortened by 5 bases and J by 1 base, with 18 bases between the two germline ends. The CDR3 has 18 amino acids. CDR1 ENHRY and CDR2 SYGVKD come from the germline V gene.

The chain recombines TRBV25-1 with TRBJ1-4; no clear D. The ends were cut back, 6 bases at V and 5 bases at J, with 10 bases in the middle. The CDR3 extends over 13 amino acids. CDR1 and CDR2 from the germline V gene are MGHDK and SYGVNS. The CDR3 DNA follows: TGTGCCAGCAGAAGATGGGAGAATGAAAAACTGTTTTTT. Protein sequence: CASRRWENEKLFF.

V usage is TRBV11-1 and J usage is TRBJ2-7; a weak D match, TRBD1 (6 bases). Germline lookup yields CDR1 SGHAT and CDR2 FQDESV (reference sequence). The V end was cut by 5 bases, the J end by 5 bases, with 13 bases between. This CDR3 region has 13 residues. As DNA, the CDR3 is TGTGCCAGCAGCCTAGGGGGAGTGAACGAGCAGTACTTC. This codes for CASSLGGVNEQYF.

The chain joins TRBV6-5 to TRBJ1-3; no reliable D call. With 4 bases removed from V and 0 bases from J, the gap between germline ends came to 13 bases. This CDR3 is built from 16 residues. CDR1 MNHEY and CDR2 SVGAGI come from the germline V gene. CDR3 nucleotide sequence: TGTGCCAGCAGTTCTACTCCGGTCCTCTCTGGAAACACCATATATTTT. It codes for CASSSTPVLSGNTIYF.

This chain connects TRBV30 to TRBJ1-1; no clear D. V shed 1 base and J shed 10 bases, with 13 bases lying between them. The CDR3 is made up of 12 amino acids. CDR1 is GTSNPN, CDR2 SVGIG, per germline (reference sequence). The CDR3 loop reads CAWSDEGGRAFF. CDR3 nucleotides: TGTGCCTGGAGTGACGAAGGAGGTCGAGCTTTCTTT.

V usage is TRBV28 and J usage is TRBJ2-1; 7 nucleotides align to TRBD2. Germline CDR1 MDHEN, CDR2 SYDVKM. The V gene end was trimmed by 2 bases and the J gene end by 5 bases; junction bases not matched to a gene: 3. The CDR3 spans 14 residues. CDR3 amino acids: CASSLGGGDNEQFF. The CDR3 coding sequence is TGTGCCAGCAGTTTAGGTGGGGGGGACAATGAGCAGTTCTTC.

V usage is TRBV2 and J usage is TRBJ2-3; 14 bases are a match to TRBD2. The CDR3 is made up of 16 amino acids. Per the germline V gene, CDR1 is SNHLY and CDR2 is FYNNEI. V was clipped by 5 bases and J by 5 bases; unmatched bases: 6. In DNA, the CDR3 is TGTGCCAGCAGTCCGACTAGCGGGGGGGCGGTAGATACGCAGTATTTT. Translated: CASSPTSGGAVDTQYF.

This chain joins TRBV9 and TRBJ2-6, with TRBD2 matching over 8 bases. The CDR3 is 18 amino acids. J lost 0 bases, V lost 2 bases, and 7 bases had no gene match. Germline V gives CDR1 SGDLS, CDR2 YYNGEE. As DNA, the CDR3 is TGTGCCAGCAGCGTGGGAGCGGGAGAGCTCTCTGGGGCCAACGTCCTGACTTTC. Its translation: CASSVGAGELSGANVLTF. The full variable domain, completed using reference TRBV9 and TRBJ2-6, is DSGVTQTPKHLITATGQRVTLRCSPRSGDLSVYWYQQSLDQGLQFLIQYYNGEERAKGNILERFSAQQFPDLHSELNLSSLELGDSALYFCASSVGAGELSGANVLTFGAGSRLTVL.

This clone was seen ten or more times. V usage is TRBV6-1 and J usage is TRBJ2-1, with 8 bases matching TRBD1. Germline CDR1 reads MNHNS; CDR2 reads SASEGT. The CDR3 runs 14 residues. With 3 bases clipped from V and 3 bases from J, the junction kept 1 base outside the gene matches. The CDR3 here is CASSETGDYNEQFF. The CDR3 DNA reads TGTGCCAGCAGTGAGACAGGGGACTACAATGAGCAGTTCTTC.